This TCR beta chain was recorded in a study of blood T cell repertoires in COVID-19. Profiling relied on immunoSEQ multiplex PCR, and the TCRdb table lists in-frame clones only, not all of them. The profile shows some 200,000 clones, roughly 90% of them singletons. The CDR3 totals 13 residues. Trimming cost V 3 bases and J 11 bases; bases outside gene matches: 5. Germline V gives CDR1 KGHSH, CDR2 LQKENI. Sequenced: PBMCs or T cells enriched from blood (not recorded which). The TCR comes from a woman between 18 and 29 years old who had recovered from COVID-19. V usage is TRBV18 and J usage is TRBJ2-1, with TRBD1 identical over 9 bases. CDR3 sequence reads: CASSPGQGTKQFF. The DNA for the CDR3 is TGTGCCAGCTCACCCGGACAGGGGACCAAGCAGTTCTTC.